This T cell receptor beta chain was captured by sequencing in a study of CD8 T cells in ankylosing spondylitis. This clonotype has a count of ten or more. With 2 bases removed from V and 5 bases from J, the gap between germline ends came to 9 bases. Looked up from germline, CDR1 is DFQATT and CDR2 is SNEGSKA (reference sequence). The CDR3 is made up of 13 amino acids. One entry per CDR3 protein, called by TCRdb with MiXCR from the 5' RACE reads. The table has around 180,000 distinct CDR3 sequences, approximately 18% seen once. Sequenced sample: blood, either unsorted or a sorted T cell fraction (not recorded which). This TCR came from a male donor aged 10 to 35 with ankylosing spondylitis or in good health (not recorded which). V is TRBV20-1 and J is TRBJ2-2; perhaps TRBD2 as D (6 bases). The CDR3 loop is CSARIAGTGELFF. CDR3 coding DNA: TGCAGTGCTAGAATCGCGGGGACCGGGGAGCTGTTTTTT.